The 2 T cell receptor beta chains in this list originate from one sample, sequenced in a study of CD8 T cells in ankylosing spondylitis. These receptors' antigens are unknown. Study-level results: Eight highly homologous variants formed a TCR beta motif that appeared characteristic of ankylosing spondylitis blood.

MiXCR, applied by TCRdb to the 5' RACE reads, yields one record per CDR3 protein. The profile shows 650,000 to 800,000 distinct CDR3 sequences, around 17% of them singletons. The sequenced material came from blood, either unsorted or a sorted T cell fraction (not recorded which). The receptors here all came from a male donor with ankylosing spondylitis.

V and J are TRBV5-1 and TRBJ2-2, with a possible D match to TRBD2 (5 bases). Germline V gene sequence: CDR1 SGHRS, CDR2 YFSETQ. The CDR3 is made up of 15 amino acids. V lost 5 bases and J lost 0, with 11 bases in between. Written as DNA, the CDR3 is TGCGCCAGCAGAGGCGGGTTCGCGAACACCGGGGAGCTGTTTTTT. It encodes CASRGGFANTGELFF.

In DNA form, the CDR3 reads TGTGCCAGCGGGACAGGGTCTTACAATGAGCAGTTCTTC. Encoded protein: CASGTGSYNEQFF. The V gene is TRBV9, the J gene TRBJ2-1; 9 positions match TRBD1. V lost 7 bases, J lost 4 bases, and 3 bases stayed unmatched. The CDR3 is 13 amino acids. CDR1 and CDR2 from the germline V gene are SGDLS and YYNGEE. Full variable domain (outside the CDR3, taken from reference TRBV9 and TRBJ2-1): DSGVTQTPKHLITATGQRVTLRCSPRSGDLSVYWYQQSLDQGLQFLIQYYNGEERAKGNILERFSAQQFPDLHSELNLSSLELGDSALYFCASGTGSYNEQFFGPGTRLTVL.